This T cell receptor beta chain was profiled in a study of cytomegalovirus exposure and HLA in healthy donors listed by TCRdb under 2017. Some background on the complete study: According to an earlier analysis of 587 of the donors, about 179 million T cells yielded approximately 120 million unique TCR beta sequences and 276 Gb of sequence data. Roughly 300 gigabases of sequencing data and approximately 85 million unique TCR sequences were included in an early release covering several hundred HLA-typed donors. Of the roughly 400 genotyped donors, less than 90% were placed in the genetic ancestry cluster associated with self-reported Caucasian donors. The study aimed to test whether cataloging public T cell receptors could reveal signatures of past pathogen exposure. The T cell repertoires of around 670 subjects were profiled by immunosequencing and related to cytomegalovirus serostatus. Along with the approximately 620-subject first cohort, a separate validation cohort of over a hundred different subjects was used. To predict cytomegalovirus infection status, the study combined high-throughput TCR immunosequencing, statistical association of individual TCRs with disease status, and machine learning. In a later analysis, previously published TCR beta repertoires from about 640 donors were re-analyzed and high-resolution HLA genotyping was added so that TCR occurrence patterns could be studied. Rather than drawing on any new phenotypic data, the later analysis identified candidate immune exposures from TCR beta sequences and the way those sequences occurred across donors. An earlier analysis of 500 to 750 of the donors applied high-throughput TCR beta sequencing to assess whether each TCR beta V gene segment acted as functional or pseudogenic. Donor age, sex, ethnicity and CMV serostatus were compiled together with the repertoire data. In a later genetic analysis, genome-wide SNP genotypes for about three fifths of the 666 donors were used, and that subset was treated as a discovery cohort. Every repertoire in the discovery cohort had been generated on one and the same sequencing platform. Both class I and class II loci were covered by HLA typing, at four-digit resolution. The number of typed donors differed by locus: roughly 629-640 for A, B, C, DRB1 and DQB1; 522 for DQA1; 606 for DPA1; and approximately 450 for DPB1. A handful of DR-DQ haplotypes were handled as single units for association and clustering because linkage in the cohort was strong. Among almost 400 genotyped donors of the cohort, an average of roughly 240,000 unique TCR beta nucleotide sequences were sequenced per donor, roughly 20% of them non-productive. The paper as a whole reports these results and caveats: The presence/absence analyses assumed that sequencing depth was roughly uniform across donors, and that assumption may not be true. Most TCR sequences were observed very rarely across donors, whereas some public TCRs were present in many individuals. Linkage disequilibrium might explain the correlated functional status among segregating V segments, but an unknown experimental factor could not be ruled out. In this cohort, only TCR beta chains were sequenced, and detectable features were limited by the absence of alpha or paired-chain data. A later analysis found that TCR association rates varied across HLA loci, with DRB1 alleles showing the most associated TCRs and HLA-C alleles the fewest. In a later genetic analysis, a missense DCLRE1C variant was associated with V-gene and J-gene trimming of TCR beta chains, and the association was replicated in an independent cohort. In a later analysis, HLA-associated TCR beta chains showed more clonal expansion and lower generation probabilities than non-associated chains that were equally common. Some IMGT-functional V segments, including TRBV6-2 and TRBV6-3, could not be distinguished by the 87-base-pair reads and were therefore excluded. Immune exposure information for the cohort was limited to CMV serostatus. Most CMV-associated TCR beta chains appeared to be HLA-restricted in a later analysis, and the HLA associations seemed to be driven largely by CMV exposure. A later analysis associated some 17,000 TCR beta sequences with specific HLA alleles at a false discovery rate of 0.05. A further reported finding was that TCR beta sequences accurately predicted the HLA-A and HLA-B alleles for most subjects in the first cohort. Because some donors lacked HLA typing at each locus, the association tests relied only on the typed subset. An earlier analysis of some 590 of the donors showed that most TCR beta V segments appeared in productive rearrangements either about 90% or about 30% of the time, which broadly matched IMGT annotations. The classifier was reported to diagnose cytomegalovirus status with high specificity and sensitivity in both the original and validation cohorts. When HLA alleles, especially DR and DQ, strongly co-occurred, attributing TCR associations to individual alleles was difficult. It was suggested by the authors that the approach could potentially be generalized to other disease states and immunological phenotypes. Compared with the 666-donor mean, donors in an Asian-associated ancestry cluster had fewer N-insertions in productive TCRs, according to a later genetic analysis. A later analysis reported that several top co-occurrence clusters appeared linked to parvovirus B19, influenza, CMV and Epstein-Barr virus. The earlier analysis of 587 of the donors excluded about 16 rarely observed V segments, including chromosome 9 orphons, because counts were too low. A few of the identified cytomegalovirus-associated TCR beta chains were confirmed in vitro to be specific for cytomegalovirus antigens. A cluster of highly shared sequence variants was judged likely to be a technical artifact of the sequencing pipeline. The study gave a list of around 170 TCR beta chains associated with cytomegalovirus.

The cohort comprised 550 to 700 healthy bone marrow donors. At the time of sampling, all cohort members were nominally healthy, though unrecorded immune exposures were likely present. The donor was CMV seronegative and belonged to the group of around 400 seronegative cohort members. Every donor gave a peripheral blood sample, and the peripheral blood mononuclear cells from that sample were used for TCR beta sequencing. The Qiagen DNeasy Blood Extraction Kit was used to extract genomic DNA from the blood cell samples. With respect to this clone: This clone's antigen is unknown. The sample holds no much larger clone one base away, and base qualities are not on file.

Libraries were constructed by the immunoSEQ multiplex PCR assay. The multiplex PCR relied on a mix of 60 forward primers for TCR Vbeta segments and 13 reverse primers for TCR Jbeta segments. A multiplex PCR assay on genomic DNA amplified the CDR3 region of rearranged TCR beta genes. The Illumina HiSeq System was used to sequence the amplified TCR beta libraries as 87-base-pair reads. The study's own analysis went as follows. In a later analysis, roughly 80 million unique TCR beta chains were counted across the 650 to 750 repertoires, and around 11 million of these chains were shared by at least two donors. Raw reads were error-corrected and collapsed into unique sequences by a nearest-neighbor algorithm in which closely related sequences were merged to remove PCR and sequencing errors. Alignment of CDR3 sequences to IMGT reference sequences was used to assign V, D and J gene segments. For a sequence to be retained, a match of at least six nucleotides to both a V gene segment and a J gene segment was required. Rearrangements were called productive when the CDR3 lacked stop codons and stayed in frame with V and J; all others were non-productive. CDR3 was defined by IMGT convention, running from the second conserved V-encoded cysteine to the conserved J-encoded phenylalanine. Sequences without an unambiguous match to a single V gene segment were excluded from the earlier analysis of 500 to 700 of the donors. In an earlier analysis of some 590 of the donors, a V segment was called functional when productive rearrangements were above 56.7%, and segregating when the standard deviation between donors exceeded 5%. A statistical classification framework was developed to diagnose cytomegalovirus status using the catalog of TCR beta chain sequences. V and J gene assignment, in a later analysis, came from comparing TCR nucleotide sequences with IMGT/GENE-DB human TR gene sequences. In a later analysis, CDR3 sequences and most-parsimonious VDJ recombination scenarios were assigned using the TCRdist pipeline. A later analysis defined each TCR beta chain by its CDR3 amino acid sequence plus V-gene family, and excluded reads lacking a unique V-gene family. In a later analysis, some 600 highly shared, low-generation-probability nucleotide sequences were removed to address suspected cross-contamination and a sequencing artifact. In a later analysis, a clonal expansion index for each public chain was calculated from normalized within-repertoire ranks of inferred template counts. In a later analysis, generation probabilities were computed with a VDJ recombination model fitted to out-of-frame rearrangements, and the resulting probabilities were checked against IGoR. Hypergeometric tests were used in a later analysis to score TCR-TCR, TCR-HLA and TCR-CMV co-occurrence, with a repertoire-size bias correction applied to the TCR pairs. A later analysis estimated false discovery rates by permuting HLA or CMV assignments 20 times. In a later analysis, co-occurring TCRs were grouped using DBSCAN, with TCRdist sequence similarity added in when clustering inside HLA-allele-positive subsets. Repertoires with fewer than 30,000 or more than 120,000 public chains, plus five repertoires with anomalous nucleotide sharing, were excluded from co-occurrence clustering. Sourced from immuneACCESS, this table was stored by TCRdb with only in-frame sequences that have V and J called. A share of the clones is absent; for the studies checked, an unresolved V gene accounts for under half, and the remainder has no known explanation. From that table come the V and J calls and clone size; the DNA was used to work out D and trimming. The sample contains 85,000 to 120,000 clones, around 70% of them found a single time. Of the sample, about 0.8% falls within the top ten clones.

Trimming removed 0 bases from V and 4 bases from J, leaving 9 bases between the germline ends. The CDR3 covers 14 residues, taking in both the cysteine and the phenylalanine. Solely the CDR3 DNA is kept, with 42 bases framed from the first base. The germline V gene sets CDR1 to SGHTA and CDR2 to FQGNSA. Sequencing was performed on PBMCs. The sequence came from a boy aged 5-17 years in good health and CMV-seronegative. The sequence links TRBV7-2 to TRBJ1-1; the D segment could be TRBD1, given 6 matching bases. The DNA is TGTGCCAGCAGCTTAGCCCAGGGGCGCACTGAAGCTTTCTTT. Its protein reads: CASSLAQGRTEAFF. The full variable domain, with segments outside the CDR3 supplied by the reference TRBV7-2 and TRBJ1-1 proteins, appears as GAGVSQSPSNKVTEKGKDVELRCDPISGHTALYWYRQSLGQGLEFLIYFQGNSAPDKSGLPSDRFSAERTGGSVSTLTIQRTQQEDSAVYLCASSLAQGRTEAFFGQGTRLTVV.